Given below is one T cell receptor (beta chain) in context. Its antigen is still unknown. This sample was included in a study of T cell responses to AZD1222 COVID-19 vaccine. This CDR3 has 15 residues. The V and J ends lost 0 bases and 4 bases respectively, with 12 bases between them. CDR1 and CDR2 from the germline V gene are ENHRY and SYGVKD. Data came from immunoSEQ multiplex PCR; TCRdb stores just in-frame clones and leaves some out. The sample contains 90,000 to 150,000 clones, 75% to 95% of which appear only once. Findings and limits, study-wide: Donors skewed white British and female; clonal diversity was possibly underestimated.

The TCR sequence derives from an adult who received the MenACWY meningococcal vaccine as a control. The chain combines TRBV10-3 with TRBJ2-5; D is unclear. The sample here was peripheral blood, taken 28 days after the second dose of the MenACWY control vaccine. The CDR3 DNA reads as TGTGCCATCAGTGAGTCGACGACGGGCCGAGAGACCCAGTACTTC. It codes for CAISESTTGRETQYF.